This T cell receptor (beta chain) was captured in a study of T-cell memory formation after mild COVID-19. Study-wide context: Clusters were largely donor specific. General study results and limits: From day 15 to 85, contracting clones were balanced between CD4 and CD8, whereas later expanders leaned toward CD4+. Cross-reactive memory appears to have joined, as suggested by some responding clones showing up in pre-infection memory.

From 5'RACE with constant-segment primers came TCR alpha and TCR beta cDNA libraries that carried sample barcodes and UMIs. TCRdb itself ran the 5' RACE reads through MiXCR, one entry per CDR3 protein. In the table there are more than 350,000 distinct CDR3 sequences, about 16% of which are singletons. Per the germline V gene, CDR1 is MNHEY and CDR2 is SVGEGT. The CDR3 sequence is 15 residues long. V was clipped by 1 base and J by 1 base, with 7 bases between them. This clonotype has only a few counts. Its antigen is not identified. Material: PBMCs or a T cell subset sorted from them (not recorded which). The rearrangement links TRBV6-2 or TRBV6-3 to TRBJ2-2, with a weak D call TRBD1 (6 bases). The TCR sequence derives from a man aged 18-30 years who had mild COVID-19 (a few samples of this study predate the infection). Cell type and time point are not known. CDR3 DNA: TGTGCCAGCAGTTACTGGGGGCGGAACACCGGGGAGCTGTTTTTT. Protein product: CASSYWGRNTGELFF.